This TCR beta chain was documented in a study of cytomegalovirus exposure and HLA in healthy donors. Study-wide points: Links to common viral pathogens appeared, in a later analysis, for several of the most significant clusters.

Vbeta (60) and Jbeta (13) primers were used in the PCR. Generated by immunoSEQ multiplex PCR, the TCRdb table keeps only in-frame clones and is missing some. The table records 75,000 to 95,000 clones, approximately 84% of them present only once. Concerning this clone: Its antigen is not identified.

CDR1 is LGHNA, CDR2 YNFKEQ, per germline. Trimming at V came to 4 bases and at J to 7 bases, leaving 12 bases not matched to a gene. CDR3 length: 17 residues. The source of this sequence is a man younger than 35 in good health and CMV-seronegative. Specimen: PBMCs. V usage is TRBV4-2 and J usage is TRBJ2-2; 10 bases align to TRBD2. The CDR3 loop is CASSRPGAGGGGGELFF. CDR3 nucleotide sequence: TGTGCCAGCAGCCGTCCAGGAGCGGGAGGGGGAGGCGGGGAGCTGTTTTTT.